This T cell receptor (beta chain) is from a study of blood T cell repertoires in COVID-19. At the level of the study: T cells, B-cell-depleted T cells, or PBMCs supplied cDNA or gDNA.

V dropped 5 bases and J dropped 4; count of bases not matched to a gene: 10. CDR1 is SGHTA and CDR2 is FQGNSA in the germline V gene. The length of the CDR3 is 17 residues. The table came from immunoSEQ multiplex PCR; TCRdb's copy has only in-frame clones and leaves some out. The profile shows 150,000 to 200,000 clones, 80% to 90% of them singletons. The Seattle patients, enrolled during active infection, were followed longitudinally. This clone is a singleton in its sample. The gene calls are TRBV7-2 and TRBJ1-3; 11 nucleotides agree with TRBD1. Material for sequencing was peripheral blood. The clonotype comes from a woman aged 70 to 79 with COVID-19, enrolled during active disease. The CDR3 DNA sequence: TGTGCCAGCAGCCCAAGACCAGGGACAGGGGGAGGAAACACCATATATTTT. This translates into CASSPRPGTGGGNTIYF.